This T cell receptor (beta chain) appears in the sequencing data of a study of glioma-infiltrating T cells after dendritic cell vaccination. J lost 12 bases, V lost 5 bases, and 11 bases had no gene match. The CDR3 is 15 amino acids. The germline gives CDR1 LNHDA, CDR2 SQIVND (reference sequence). Remarks on this clone: Its target is unknown.

Findings and caveats of the study: Complete blood and tumor specimen sets were limited to few patients. Patients with more pretreatment TILs had longer time to progression and survival.

This sample's time point: after dendritic cell vaccination, including at tumor progression/relapse. Patients had residual fresh-frozen tumor tissue and more than two years of survival data. The protocol was immunoSEQ multiplex PCR, while the TCRdb copy is restricted to in-frame clones and leaves out a portion. The profile shows around 10,000 clones, about 80% of them singletons. The chain has TRBV19 and TRBJ2-6; the match to TRBD1 covers 9 bases. The sample consisted of blood, taken after dendritic cell vaccination. This clonotype was obtained from a human donor with glioblastoma. The CDR3 DNA reads TGTGCCAGTAGTTCCCGGGACAGGGTTTCTCTCGTCCTGACTTTC. Amino acids: CASSSRDRVSLVLTF.